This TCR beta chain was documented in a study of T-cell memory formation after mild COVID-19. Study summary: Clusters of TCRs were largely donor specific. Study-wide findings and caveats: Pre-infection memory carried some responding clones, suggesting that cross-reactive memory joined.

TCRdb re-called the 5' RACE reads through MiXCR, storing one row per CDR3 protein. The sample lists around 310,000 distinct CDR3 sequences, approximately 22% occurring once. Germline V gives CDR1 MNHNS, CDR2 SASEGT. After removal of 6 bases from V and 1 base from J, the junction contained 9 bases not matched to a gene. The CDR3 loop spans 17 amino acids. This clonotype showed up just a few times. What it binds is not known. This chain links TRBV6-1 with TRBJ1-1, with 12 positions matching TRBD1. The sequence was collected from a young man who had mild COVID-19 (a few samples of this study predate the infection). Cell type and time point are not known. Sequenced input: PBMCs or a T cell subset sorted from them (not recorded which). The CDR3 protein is CASRLPGQGAPNTEAFF. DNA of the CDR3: TGTGCCAGCAGACTACCGGGACAGGGGGCCCCGAACACTGAAGCTTTCTTT.